The T cell receptor beta chain under discussion was sequenced for a study of blood T cell repertoires in COVID-19. Turning to the study itself: Collection of acute and convalescent COVID-19 samples took place in the United States, Italy and Spain. From T cells, B-cell-depleted T cells, or PBMCs came the material, which was cDNA or gDNA.

In the authors' methods: Scientists estimated how many nucleated cells there were by amplifying reference gene primers. Method: immunoSEQ multiplex PCR; TCRdb's copy keeps in-frame clones and lacks some. Clonal size and the V and J genes are those of that table, whereas D and trimming came from the DNA. The sample consists of around 56,000 clones, 90% of them appearing once. Per germline, CDR1 SGHDT and CDR2 YYEEEE. Trimming stripped 5 bases from V and 3 bases from J, with 15 bases between. The CDR3 is made up of 14 amino acids. This receptor was obtained from an elderly man with acute or convalescent COVID-19. What was sequenced was peripheral blood. The chain couples TRBV5-6 to TRBJ2-7; D perhaps matches TRBD2 (6 bases). DNA of the CDR3: TGTGCCAGCAGGGGGGGTCAGGCGGACTACGAGCAGTACTTC. It codes for CASRGGQADYEQYF.